This entry features one TCR beta chain sequence. The sample originates from a study of blood T cell repertoires in COVID-19. For the study at large: Spain, Italy and the United States supplied samples that represented acute and convalescent COVID-19.

Assay: immunoSEQ multiplex PCR; the TCRdb copy retains only in-frame clones and omits some. The sample contains about 170,000 clones, 85% of which appear only once. Germline V gives CDR1 KGHDR, CDR2 SFDVKD. The CDR3 is 16 amino acids. Between the trimmed V and J ends, which lost 3 bases and 1 base, there was a span of 12 bases. This TCR was recovered from a human donor with acute or convalescent COVID-19. The donor label of this sample is uncertain. The rearrangement joins TRBV24-1 to TRBJ2-1; TRBD2 might be the D (5 bases). The specimen sequenced was peripheral blood. For the CDR3, the DNA is TGTGCCACCAGTGATCAATGGACTCAATCCTACAATGAGCAGTTCTTC. Protein: CATSDQWTQSYNEQFF.